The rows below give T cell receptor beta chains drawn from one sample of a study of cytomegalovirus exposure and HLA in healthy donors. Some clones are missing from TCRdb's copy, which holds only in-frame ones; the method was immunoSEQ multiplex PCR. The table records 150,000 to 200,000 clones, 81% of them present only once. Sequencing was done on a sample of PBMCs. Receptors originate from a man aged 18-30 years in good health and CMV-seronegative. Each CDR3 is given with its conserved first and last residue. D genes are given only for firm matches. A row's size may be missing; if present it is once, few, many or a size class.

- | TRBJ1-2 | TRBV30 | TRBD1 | CAWSLTGRLGGGGYTF | TGTGCCTGGAGTTTAACGGGTCGTTTAGGGGGCGGCGGCTACACCTTC
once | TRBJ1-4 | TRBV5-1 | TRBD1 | CASSLRPGQVNEKLFF | TGCGCCAGCAGCTTGCGTCCGGGACAGGTTAATGAAAAACTGTTTTTT
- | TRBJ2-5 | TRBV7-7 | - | CASSSLGGTQYF | TGTGCTAGCAGCTCGCTAGGGGGGACCCAGTACTTC
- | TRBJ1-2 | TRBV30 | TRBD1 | CAWGIDRGSGYTF | TGTGCCTGGGGTATTGACAGGGGTAGTGGCTACACCTTC
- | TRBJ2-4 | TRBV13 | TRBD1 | CASSLGHTGTDLGHF | TGTGCCAGCAGCTTAGGCCACACCGGGACAGACTTAGGGCACTTC
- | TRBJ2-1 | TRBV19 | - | CASSIRPAAEQFF | TGTGCCAGTAGTATACGTCCCGCGGCTGAGCAGTTCTTC
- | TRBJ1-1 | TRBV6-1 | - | CASSDVGLATGAEAFF | TGTGCCAGCAGTGATGTGGGGTTAGCGACGGGGGCTGAAGCTTTCTTT
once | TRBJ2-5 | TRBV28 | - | CASSLLAPNQETQYF | TGTGCCAGCAGTTTATTAGCACCAAACCAAGAGACCCAGTACTTC
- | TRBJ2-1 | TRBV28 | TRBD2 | CASTSPGLARSNEQFF | TGTGCCAGCACCTCCCCCGGACTAGCCAGGTCCAATGAGCAGTTCTTC
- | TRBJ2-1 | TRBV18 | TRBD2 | CASSPRTSGQYSYNEQFF | TGTGCCAGCTCACCACGGACTAGCGGCCAATACTCCTACAATGAGCAGTTCTTC
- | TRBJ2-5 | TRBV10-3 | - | CAISVSNDNQETQYF | TGTGCCATCAGTGTTTCAAATGACAACCAAGAGACCCAGTACTTC
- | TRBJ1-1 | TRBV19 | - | CASSRGGGNTEAFF | TGTGCCAGTAGTCGCGGGGGAGGGAACACTGAAGCTTTCTTT
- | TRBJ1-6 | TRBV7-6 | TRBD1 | CASSLLDPGQGGPLHF | TGTGCCAGCAGCTTATTGGACCCGGGACAGGGAGGACCCCTCCACTTT
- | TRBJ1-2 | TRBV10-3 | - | CAISDRLTGVNYGYTF | TGTGCCATCAGTGACCGCCTCACAGGAGTGAACTATGGCTACACCTTC
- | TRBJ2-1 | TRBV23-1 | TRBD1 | CASSQSHPAGTGERHEQFF | TGCGCCAGCAGTCAAAGTCATCCGGCGGGGACAGGGGAACGTCATGAGCAGTTCTTC
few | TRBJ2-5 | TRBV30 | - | CAWSVGRQETQYF | TGTGCCTGGAGTGTAGGCAGGCAAGAGACCCAGTACTTC
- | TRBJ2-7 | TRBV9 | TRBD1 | CASSQDRWSREQYF | TGTGCCAGCAGCCAGGACAGGTGGTCGAGGGAGCAGTACTTC
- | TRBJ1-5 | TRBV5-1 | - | CASSLDGVGNQPQHF | TGCGCCAGCAGCTTGGACGGGGTGGGCAATCAGCCCCAGCATTTT
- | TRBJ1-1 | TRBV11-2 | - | CASSLEHGGVAEWNTEAFF | TGTGCCAGCAGCTTAGAACATGGGGGCGTCGCGGAATGGAACACTGAAGCTTTCTTT
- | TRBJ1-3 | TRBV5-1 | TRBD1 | CASSPGQSSGNTIYF | TGCGCCAGCAGCCCGGGACAGAGCTCTGGAAACACCATATATTTT
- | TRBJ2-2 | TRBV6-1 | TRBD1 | CASSGQDAGTGELFF | TGTGCCAGCAGCGGACAGGATGCCGGCACGGGGGAGCTGTTTTTT
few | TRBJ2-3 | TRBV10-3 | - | CATGLEDDADTQYF | TGTGCCACCGGCCTAGAGGATGACGCAGATACGCAGTATTTT
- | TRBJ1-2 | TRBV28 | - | CASRTAAGRDYGYTF | TGTGCCAGCAGAACCGCCGCGGGGCGCGACTATGGCTACACCTTC
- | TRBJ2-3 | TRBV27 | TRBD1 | CASSFYGQGGTDTQYF | TGTGCCAGCAGTTTCTACGGACAGGGGGGCACAGATACGCAGTATTTT
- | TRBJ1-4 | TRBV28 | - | CASNAHGVNEKLFF | TGTGCCAGCAATGCCCACGGGGTAAATGAAAAACTGTTTTTT
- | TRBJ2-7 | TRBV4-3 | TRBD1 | CASSQENQGENEQYF | TGCGCCAGCAGCCAAGAGAACCAGGGGGAGAACGAGCAGTACTTC
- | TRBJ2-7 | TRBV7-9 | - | CATEKDYEQYF | TGTGCCACCGAGAAAGACTACGAGCAGTACTTC
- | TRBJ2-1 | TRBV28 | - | CARFETGPGSWNEQFF | TGTGCCAGATTCGAAACGGGTCCGGGGTCATGGAATGAGCAGTTCTTC
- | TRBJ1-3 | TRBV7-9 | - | CASSLGGDSGNTIYF | TGTGCCAGCAGCTTAGGGGGGGACTCTGGAAACACCATATATTTT
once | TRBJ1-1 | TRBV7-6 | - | CASSRGGLNTEAFF | TGTGCCAGCAGCCGGGGGGGCCTAAATACTGAAGCTTTCTTT
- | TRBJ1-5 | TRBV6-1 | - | CASSERAVSNQPQHF | TGTGCCAGCAGTGAAAGAGCGGTAAGCAATCAGCCCCAGCATTTT
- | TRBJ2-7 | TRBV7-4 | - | CASSFKGGTYEQYF | TGTGCCAGCAGCTTTAAGGGGGGGACCTACGAGCAGTACTTC
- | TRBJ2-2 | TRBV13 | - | CASSLGQGYTGELFF | TGTGCCAGCAGCTTAGGACAGGGCTACACCGGGGAGCTGTTTTTT
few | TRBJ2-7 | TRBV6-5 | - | CASKKSRDTYEQYF | TGTGCCAGCAAAAAAAGCCGGGATACCTACGAGCAGTACTTC
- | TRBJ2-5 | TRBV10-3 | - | CAISVVGAEETQYF | TGTGCCATCAGTGTCGTAGGGGCGGAAGAGACCCAGTACTTC
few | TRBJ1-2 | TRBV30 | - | CAWSGPGQNYGYTF | TGTGCCTGGAGTGGCCCCGGACAGAACTATGGCTACACCTTC
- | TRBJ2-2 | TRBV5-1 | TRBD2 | CASSGLTGGSGGELFF | TGCGCCAGCAGCGGACTGACGGGCGGGAGTGGCGGGGAGCTGTTTTTT
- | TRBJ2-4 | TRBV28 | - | CASSFKGVDIQYF | TGTGCCAGCAGTTTTAAGGGGGTAGACATTCAGTACTTC
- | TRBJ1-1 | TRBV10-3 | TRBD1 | CAIRQGLANTEAFF | TGTGCCATCAGACAGGGGCTCGCGAACACTGAAGCTTTCTTT
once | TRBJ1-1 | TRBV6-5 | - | CASSYSVGMGLTEAFF | TGTGCCAGCAGTTACTCTGTTGGGATGGGGCTCACTGAAGCTTTCTTT
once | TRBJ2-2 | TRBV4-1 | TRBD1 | CASSHPGQGSGNTGELFF | TGCGCCAGCAGCCATCCCGGACAGGGGTCGGGGAACACCGGGGAGCTGTTTTTT
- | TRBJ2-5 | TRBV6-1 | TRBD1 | CASREDRVGETQYF | TGTGCCAGCAGGGAGGACAGGGTGGGAGAGACCCAGTACTTC
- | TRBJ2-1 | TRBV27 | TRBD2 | CASTTLPLAGDNEQFF | TGTGCCAGCACCACACTCCCCCTAGCGGGGGACAATGAGCAGTTCTTC
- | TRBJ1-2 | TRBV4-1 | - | CASSQDARQVYYGYTF | TGCGCCAGCAGCCAAGATGCCAGACAGGTTTACTATGGCTACACCTTC
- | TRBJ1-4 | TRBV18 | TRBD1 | CASSRRQGTNEKLFF | TGTGCCAGCTCTCGCCGACAGGGTACTAATGAAAAACTGTTTTTT
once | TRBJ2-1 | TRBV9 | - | CASSTLGLYNEQFF | TGTGCCAGCAGCACATTAGGACTATACAATGAGCAGTTCTTC
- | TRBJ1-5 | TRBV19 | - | CASSTPGYYSNQPQHF | TGTGCCAGTAGTACTCCAGGGTACTATAGCAATCAGCCCCAGCATTTT
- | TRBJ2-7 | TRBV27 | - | CATGRYEQYF | TGTGCCACAGGGCGTTACGAGCAGTACTTC
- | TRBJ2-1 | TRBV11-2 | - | CASSFSGLSYNEQFF | TGTGCCAGCAGCTTCTCAGGGCTCTCCTACAATGAGCAGTTCTTC
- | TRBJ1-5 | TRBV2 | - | CASSEPLDTEGQPQHF | TGTGCCAGCAGTGAGCCCCTGGACACAGAAGGACAGCCCCAGCATTTT
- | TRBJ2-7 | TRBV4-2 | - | CASSQDFLAGSEQYF | TGTGCCAGCAGCCAAGATTTCCTTGCAGGGTCCGAGCAGTACTTC
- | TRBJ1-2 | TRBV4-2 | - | CASSQTTGPGYGYTF | TGTGCCAGCAGCCAGACCACAGGACCGGGCTATGGCTACACCTTC